The 7 T cell receptor beta chains below were found in one sample sequenced in a study of vaccination effects on CD4 cells after COVID-19. The antigens these receptors bind are not known. Sequenced by immunoSEQ multiplex PCR; TCRdb stores in-frame clones only, minus some. The sample has tens of thousands of clones; about three quarters are singletons. A 10-day culture period preceded the isolation of CD4+ T cells. The sample was CD4+ T cells from PBMCs cultured without peptide, taken before COVID-19 vaccination. These receptors were collected from a human donor who received a COVID-19 vaccine.

A word on this clone: Since the CDR3 does not end with the conserved phenylalanine or tryptophan, this likely comes from a read error. The DNA is left out, because the CDR3 cannot be placed on it with certainty; the CDR3 is given as TCRdb lists it. V and J are TRBV21-1 and TRBJ2-3; the table's TRBD1 call for D was not verified on the DNA. TRBV21-1 is a pseudogene. 9 amino acids form the CDR3, both terminal residues included. CDR3 sequence reads: CASSSPQGG.

This chain joins TRBV5-1 and TRBJ2-1, with TRBD1 matching over 11 bases. The CDR3 length is 15 residues. Germline V gene data show CDR1 as SGHRS and CDR2 as YFSETQ. The J segment lost 9 bases and the V segment lost 6 bases, leaving 11 bases of the junction unmatched. The CDR3 nucleotides are TGCGCCAGCACGGAAATGGGACAGGGGGAGAGTGAGCAGTTCTTC. It codes for CASTEMGQGESEQFF.

V and J are TRBV18 and TRBJ2-3; D gene ambiguous. Germline lookup yields CDR1 KGHSH and CDR2 LQKENI. CDR3 length: 13 residues. Deletions cut 5 bases from V and 5 bases from J, with 11 bases between. The CDR3 coding sequence is TGTGCCAGCTCAGCCAAGGGCCTAGATACGCAGTATTTT. Its translation is CASSAKGLDTQYF.

This clone was observed once. The rearrangement joins TRBV6-2 or TRBV6-3 to TRBJ2-6; 7 bases fit TRBD1. Germline values: CDR1 MNHEY, CDR2 SVGEGT. Losses at the gene ends were 6 bases for V and 0 bases for J; bases not matched to a gene: 5. There are 16 residues in the CDR3. The CDR3 reads CASSRGTVSGANVLTF. DNA of the CDR3: TGTGCCAGCAGCAGGGGGACAGTCTCTGGGGCCAACGTCCTGACTTTC.

The V gene is TRBV12-3 or TRBV12-4, the J gene TRBJ2-1; either TRBD1 or TRBD2 may fit D (5 bases each). Between the trimmed V and J ends, which lost 7 bases and 6 bases, there was a span of 13 bases. This CDR3 is 13 amino acids long. CDR3 loop: CASTGPGGNEQFF. The CDR3 DNA reads as TGTGCCAGCACCGGGCCTGGGGGCAATGAGCAGTTCTTC.

The chain joins TRBV7-3 to TRBJ2-1; possibly TRBD1 or TRBD2 for D (6 bases each). Germline assignment: CDR1 SGHTA and CDR2 FQGTGA. The CDR3 extends over 19 amino acids. The V end lost 7 bases, the J end lost 7 bases, and 32 bases lay between the germline ends. CDR3 sequence (DNA): TGTGCCAGCATCATAGGGGGACTCGACGACATGGGGCCTTGGAATGAGCAGTTCTTC. Translating gives CASIIGGLDDMGPWNEQFF.

The chain recombines TRBV7-3 with TRBJ2-3; 13 nucleotides agree with TRBD2. This CDR3 comprises 16 residues. Germline CDR1 reads SGHTA; CDR2 reads FQGTGA. The junction had 3 bases not matched to a gene; V was cut back by 0 bases and J by 6 bases. CDR3 protein: CASSLTPTSGGDTQYF. The CDR3 region has the DNA TGTGCCAGCAGCTTAACACCGACTAGCGGGGGGGATACGCAGTATTTT.